Listed below are T cell receptor beta chains from one sample, sequenced in a study of control samples from healthy donors and cancer patients. Libraries were prepared by immunoSEQ multiplex PCR; TCRdb keeps only in-frame clonotypes and omits some of them. Among 130,000 or so clones listed, less than 95% were seen once. Source material: blood. These receptors were collected from a man between 18 and 35 years old in good health. Both conserved end residues are part of each CDR3. The D gene is left open where the match is weak. Not every row has a clone size; where given, it reads once, few, many or a size class.

TRBJ2-7	TRBV5-4	-	few	CASSLGPEQYF	TGTGCCAGCAGCTTGGGTCCCGAGCAGTACTTC
TRBJ2-5	TRBV18	-	-	CASSPGTVQETQYF	TGTGCCAGCTCACCCGGGACGGTACAAGAGACCCAGTACTTC
TRBJ1-3	TRBV6-5	TRBD1	-	CASSFRGTAETAIYF	TGTGCCAGCAGTTTCCGAGGGACAGCGGAGACGGCCATATATTTT
TRBJ2-7	TRBV5-5	-	-	CASSLDRVSYEQYF	TGTGCCAGCAGCTTGGACAGGGTTTCCTACGAGCAGTACTTC
TRBJ1-4	TRBV4-2	-	-	CASSQGGESDEKLFF	TGTGCCAGCAGCCAGGGTGGAGAGAGCGATGAAAAACTGTTTTTT
TRBJ1-2	TRBV21-1	-	-	CASSNGTGNRSYGYTF	TGTGCCAGCAGCAACGGGACGGGAAACAGGTCCTATGGCTACACCTTC
TRBJ2-7	TRBV10-2	TRBD2	-	CASSEGTSGVNEQYF	TGCGCCAGCAGTGAGGGGACTAGCGGGGTAAACGAGCAGTACTTC
TRBJ2-7	TRBV7-6	TRBD1	-	CASSLGATGAYEQYF	TGTGCCAGCAGCTTAGGGGCAACAGGGGCCTACGAGCAGTACTTC
TRBJ2-7	TRBV5-6	TRBD1	-	CASSFHTKTGSSYEQYF	TGTGCCAGCAGCTTCCACACTAAGACAGGGAGCTCCTACGAGCAGTACTTC
TRBJ2-4	TRBV12-3/TRBV12-4	-	once	CASSQDFDIQYF	TGTGCCAGCAGCCAGGACTTCGACATTCAGTACTTC
TRBJ2-5	TRBV5-8	-	-	CASSLEQYQETQYF	TGTGCCAGCAGCTTGGAACAGTACCAAGAGACCCAGTACTTC